A selection of T cell receptor beta chains follows, all from one sample in a study of breast tumors, draining lymph nodes, adjacent tissues. TCRdb processed the multiplex PCR reads anew with MiXCR; each CDR3 protein has one entry. In the table there are tens of thousands of distinct CDR3 sequences, about 61% of which are singletons. The specimen sequenced was tumor-adjacent breast tissue. The receptors originated from a female donor with breast cancer. Some clones in this sample may be carry-over from other donors' samples. Both conserved end residues are part of each CDR3. D genes are given only for firm matches. Not every row has a clone size; where given, it reads once, few, many or a size class.

V gene,clone size,D gene,J gene,CDR3 DNA,CDR3 protein
TRBV6-1,many,-,TRBJ2-5,TGTGCCAGCGCAATGGAGGTGGAGACCCAGTACTTC,CASAMEVETQYF
TRBV18,many,TRBD2,TRBJ2-1,TGTGCCAGCTCACTTAGCGGGGGGAACGAACGGGAGCAGTTCTTC,CASSLSGGNEREQFF
TRBV5-1,-,TRBD2,TRBJ2-3,TGCGCCAGCAGCTTGATTCGAGTGCGGGGGAGCACAGATACGCAGTATTTT,CASSLIRVRGSTDTQYF
TRBV11-2,-,TRBD1,TRBJ1-6,TGTGCCAGCAGCTCAACGACAGGGGTGGGTTCACCCCTCCACTTT,CASSSTTGVGSPLHF
TRBV5-1,-,-,TRBJ1-6,TGCGCCAGCAGCCAGTCGGCCGGTTCACCCCTCCACTTT,CASSQSAGSPLHF
TRBV7-2,-,-,TRBJ2-1,TGTGCCAGCAGCTTAACAGGGCTCAATGAGCAGTTCTTC,CASSLTGLNEQFF
TRBV5-6,-,-,TRBJ2-1,TGTGCCAGCAGCTACGGGACAGCGGGAGCCTACAATGAGCAGTTCTTC,CASSYGTAGAYNEQFF
TRBV20-1,medium-sized,-,TRBJ1-2,TGCAGTGCTTTTCAGGGGTTCCCCGACTATGGCTACACCTTC,CSAFQGFPDYGYTF
TRBV2,-,TRBD1,TRBJ1-2,TGTGCCAGCAGCGTAGGACAGGGAGTCGGGGGCTACACCTTC,CASSVGQGVGGYTF
TRBV20-1,-,TRBD1,TRBJ1-4,TGCAGTGCTAGAGCGCTAGGGACAGGGGGCCTAAGGTTTTTT,CSARALGTGGLRFF
TRBV4-3,-,-,TRBJ1-2,TGCGCCAGCAGCCAAGGGGAGGGGAACTATGGCTACACCTTC,CASSQGEGNYGYTF
TRBV11-2,many,TRBD1,TRBJ2-3,TGTGCCAGCAGCCCTAGGGGGGACAGGGGAGTGTATACGCAGTATTTT,CASSPRGDRGVYTQYF
TRBV12-3/TRBV12-4,many,-,TRBJ2-1,TGTGCCAGCAGTTCAGGGGTAACCTACAATGAGCAGTTCTTC,CASSSGVTYNEQFF
TRBV7-2,medium-sized,-,TRBJ1-3,TGTGCCAGCAGCTTAGAAAGATACTCTGGAAACACCATATATTTT,CASSLERYSGNTIYF
TRBV25-1,-,-,TRBJ2-5,TGTGCCAGCAGTGAATCTGACGGTAAAGAGACCCAGTACTTC,CASSESDGKETQYF
TRBV24-1,medium-sized,-,TRBJ1-5,TGTGCCACCAGTAGGGAGGGGAGCAATCAGCCCCAGCATTTT,CATSREGSNQPQHF
TRBV5-1,once,-,TRBJ2-1,TGCGCCAGCAGCTCGGGCGGGGCCCACAATGAGCAGTTCTTC,CASSSGGAHNEQFF
TRBV29-1,-,-,TRBJ2-2,TGCAGCGCCTCCCTTCAGAACACCGGGGAGCTGTTTTTT,CSASLQNTGELFF
TRBV19,-,-,TRBJ2-7,TGTGCCACCCCCAGGCCCCAGACGGGCTCCTACGAGCAGTACTTC,CATPRPQTGSYEQYF
TRBV12-5,-,-,TRBJ1-3,TGTGCTAGTGGTTTGAACACCATATATTTT,CASGLNTIYF
TRBV20-1,-,TRBD1,TRBJ2-7,TGCAGTGCTAGAGGACAGGGACAAAGGGAGCAGTACTTC,CSARGQGQREQYF
TRBV12-3/TRBV12-4,many,-,TRBJ2-3,TGTGCCAGCAGTCGGGACACCCGCACAGATACGCAGTATTTT,CASSRDTRTDTQYF
TRBV5-1,-,-,TRBJ2-5,TGCGCCAGCAGTTTCTTGGACCATACAAACGAGACCCAGTACTTC,CASSFLDHTNETQYF
TRBV12-3/TRBV12-4,medium-sized,TRBD2,TRBJ2-7,TGTGCCAGCAGCGCCCGGGGAGCGGGATCCTACGAGCAGTACTTC,CASSARGAGSYEQYF
TRBV11-1,-,-,TRBJ2-7,TGTGCCAGCAGCTTAGCGGGGGGCTCCTACGAGCAGTACTTC,CASSLAGGSYEQYF
TRBV11-2,-,TRBD2,TRBJ2-7,TGTGCCAGCAGCTTAGATATGACTAGCGGAACCTACGAGCAGTACTTC,CASSLDMTSGTYEQYF
TRBV5-4,-,-,TRBJ1-2,TGTGCCAGCAGCTTGGGAGAGGGGGTAGCGGGCTACACCTTC,CASSLGEGVAGYTF
TRBV9,once,-,TRBJ1-4,TGTGCCAGCAGCGTATTTCAGGGCTCAACTAATGAAAAACTGTTTTTT,CASSVFQGSTNEKLFF
TRBV19,once,-,TRBJ2-6,TGTGCCAGTAGTATGTTGGGAGCTGGGGCCAACGTCCTGACTTTC,CASSMLGAGANVLTF
TRBV6-1,-,TRBD1,TRBJ1-4,TGTGCCAGCAGCGGGGCAGACAGGGGGGGTGAAAAACTGTTTTTT,CASSGADRGGEKLFF
TRBV7-3,few,-,TRBJ2-2,TGTGCCAGCTCGGCGGGACCATTCACCGGGGAGCTGTTTTTT,CASSAGPFTGELFF
TRBV20-1,-,-,TRBJ1-2,TGCAGTGCCAGCAGCCAAGGGGGAGGAGGGGTGGATGGCTACACCTTC,CSASSQGGGGVDGYTF